Below are 24 T cell receptor beta chains sequenced from a single sample in a study of cytomegalovirus exposure and HLA in healthy donors (dated by TCRdb to 2017 to 2019). Libraries were built with the immunoSEQ multiplex PCR assay. A mixture of 60 forward primers for TCR Vbeta segments and 13 reverse primers for TCR Jbeta segments was used in the multiplex PCR. TCRdb limited this immuneACCESS table to in-frame rearrangements with V and J called. A share of clones is missing; checked studies link under half to unresolved V genes, and the rest is unexplained. This sample has 150,000 to 200,000 clones in its table, and over 75% of those were observed once. Under 0.6% of the sample is taken by the ten largest. Sequenced: PBMCs. The receptors shown here come from a woman in her fifties or sixties in good health and CMV-seronegative.

The chain combines TRBV6-5 with TRBJ1-1; 7 bases line up with TRBD1. Trimming cost V 5 bases and J 1 base; bases outside gene matches: 4. The V gene's germline CDR1 is MNHEY and CDR2 SVGAGI. The CDR3 totals 14 residues. The CDR3 loop reads CASSDRTGNTEAFF. In DNA form, the CDR3 reads TGTGCCAGCAGTGATCGGACAGGGAACACTGAAGCTTTCTTT.

This clone was seen more than once but under ten times. The chain combines TRBV5-6 with TRBJ1-2, with a tentative D call TRBD1 (5 bases). The CDR3 sequence is 13 residues long. V shed 6 bases and J shed 8 bases, with 17 bases lying between them. Per germline, CDR1 SGHDT and CDR2 YYEEEE. The CDR3 DNA is TGTGCCAGCAAATTCGCACAGGCCGAAGGCTACACCTTC. The encoded protein is CASKFAQAEGYTF.

This sequence joins TRBV28 and TRBJ1-4; TRBD1 matches at 8 bases. Germline loops: CDR1 MDHEN, CDR2 SYDVKM. Trimming removed 6 bases from V and 6 bases from J; junction bases left unmatched: 12. This CDR3 comprises 16 residues. For the CDR3, the DNA is TGTGCCAGCAGACGCAACCAGGGGGCGCCGTATGAAAAACTGTTTTTT. Translation gives CASRRNQGAPYEKLFF.

The gene calls are TRBV2 and TRBJ2-5; tentative D call: TRBD2 (6 bases). Gene TRBJ2-7 matches the end of the DNA better, so the J call may be wrong. The CDR3 has 15 residues. In germline, CDR1 is SNHLY, CDR2 FYNNEI. The CDR3 here is CASSESPSAFYEQYF. As DNA, the CDR3 is TGTGCCAGCAGTGAATCCCCTAGCGCGTTCTACGAGCAGTACTTC.

V usage is TRBV28 and J usage is TRBJ2-7, with a possible D match to TRBD1 (7 bases). CDR3 length: 16 residues. Germline values: CDR1 MDHEN, CDR2 SYDVKM. With 7 bases removed from V and 2 bases from J, the gap between germline ends came to 21 bases. CDR3 region: CASTSSVGGGPYEQYF. As DNA, the CDR3 is TGTGCCAGCACCTCCTCCGTCGGAGGGGGCCCCTACGAGCAGTACTTC.

The rearrangement uses TRBV27 and TRBJ2-4, with 9 bases lining up with TRBD2. J gave up 0 bases and V 2 bases, and 17 bases lay outside the gene matches. The CDR3 runs to 21 residues. Per the germline V gene, CDR1 is MNHEY and CDR2 is SMNVEV (reference sequence). The CDR3 nucleotides read TGTGCCAGCAGTTTACGGCTTTTACGGCTAGCGGGGCCCGTAGCCAAAAACATTCAGTACTTC. Protein product: CASSLRLLRLAGPVAKNIQYF.

The rearrangement uses TRBV27 and TRBJ2-7, with 7 bases lining up with TRBD1. Germline V gene data show CDR1 as MNHEY and CDR2 as SMNVEV (reference sequence). With V trimmed by 3 bases and J by 7 bases, 12 bases remained unmatched. This CDR3 has 15 residues. CDR3: CASSFDLTGIREQYF. The CDR3, as DNA: TGTGCCAGCAGTTTCGACCTGACAGGGATCCGGGAGCAGTACTTC.

CDR3 sequence reads: CASSGGLAGDTQYF. CDR3 sequence (DNA): TGTGCCAGCAGTGGGGGTCTAGCGGGAGATACGCAGTATTTT. V gene TRBV2 combines with J gene TRBJ2-3, with TRBD2 identical over 8 bases. Germline CDR1 is SNHLY and CDR2 is FYNNEI. This CDR3 contains 14 residues. V gave up 4 bases and J gave up 5 bases; unmatched junction bases: 5.

This rearrangement joins TRBV6-5 to TRBJ1-5, with TRBD1 identical over 10 bases. CDR1 and CDR2 (germline): MNHEY, SVGAGI. The CDR3 is 14 amino acids. V trimming: 6 bases; J trimming: 7 bases; junction bases outside the gene matches: 6. The CDR3 here is CASSRGTGVQPQHF. DNA of the CDR3: TGTGCCAGCAGCCGCGGGACAGGGGTCCAGCCCCAGCATTTT.

The V call is TRBV7-6, the J call TRBJ2-4; TRBD2 agrees at 15 bases. J was trimmed by 3 bases and V by 6 bases; bases with no gene match: 9. CDR3 size: 18 residues. CDR1 is SGHVS and CDR2 is FNYEAQ in the germline V gene. In DNA, the CDR3 is TGTGCCAGCAGTCCGGGACTAGCGGGGGGATTGGGCAAAAACATTCAGTACTTC. It encodes CASSPGLAGGLGKNIQYF.

The chain is built from TRBV7-6 and TRBJ2-7, with D possibly being TRBD2 (5 bases). The CDR3 totals 14 residues. V was cut by 1 base and J by 9 bases, with 16 bases left in between. CDR1 SGHVS and CDR2 FNYEAQ come from the germline V gene. CDR3 in amino acids: CASSLEASSEGQYF. Here the CDR3 DNA reads TGTGCCAGCAGCTTAGAAGCCTCTTCTGAGGGGCAGTACTTC.

This clone has only a few counts. The genes are TRBV20-1 and TRBJ2-2; the D is unclear. The CDR3 contains 11 residues. From germline, CDR1 is DFQATT and CDR2 SNEGSKA (reference sequence). The V and J ends lost 2 bases and 5 bases respectively, with 3 bases between them. The CDR3 bases are TGCAGTGCTAGACAGACCGGGGAGCTGTTTTTT. Residues: CSARQTGELFF.

This sequence joins TRBV27 and TRBJ1-4; D is possibly TRBD1 (6 bases). The CDR3 has 14 amino acids. Between the trimmed V and J ends, which lost 1 base and 7 bases, there was a span of 10 bases. Looked up from germline, CDR1 is MNHEY and CDR2 is SMNVEV (reference sequence). CDR3 DNA: TGTGCCAGCAGTTTATTGACAGGAAGTGAAAAACTGTTTTTT. It specifies CASSLLTGSEKLFF.

This rearrangement joins TRBV30 to TRBJ2-5, with TRBD2 matching 11 bases. The CDR3 is 16 residues long. V shed 0 bases, J shed 3 bases, and the junction held 6 bases outside the gene matches. Germline lookup yields CDR1 GTSNPN and CDR2 SVGIG (reference sequence). The CDR3 protein is CAWSVRGLAGEETQYF. The DNA for the CDR3 is TGTGCCTGGAGTGTACGAGGACTAGCGGGCGAAGAGACCCAGTACTTC.

The V call is TRBV5-4, the J call TRBJ1-1; 10 bases align to TRBD1. From germline, CDR1 is SGHNT and CDR2 YYREEE (reference sequence). Trimming cost V 4 bases and J 1 base; bases outside gene matches: 7. The CDR3 is 16 residues long. CDR3 sequence (DNA): TGTGCCAGCAGCGTTCGGACAGGGGGGGGGAACACTGAAGCTTTCTTT. Protein: CASSVRTGGGNTEAFF.

The chain has TRBV2 and TRBJ2-3; 7 bases fit TRBD2. The CDR3 has 17 amino acids. Trimming cost V 5 bases and J 5 bases; bases outside gene matches: 16. Germline V gene data show CDR1 as SNHLY and CDR2 as FYNNEI. The chain's CDR3 is CASSPLTSSPGRDTQYF. In DNA form, the CDR3 reads TGTGCCAGCAGTCCACTGACTAGCTCCCCGGGCAGAGATACGCAGTATTTT.

The chain recombines TRBV5-1 with TRBJ2-5; tentatively, D is TRBD2 (5 bases). The last part of the DNA fits TRBJ2-7 better; the J call may be wrong. The CDR3 extends over 14 amino acids. The germline gives CDR1 SGHRS, CDR2 YFSETQ. The CDR3 coding sequence is TGCGCCAGCAGCTTGGATGCACTAGGCTACGAGCAGTACTTC. Residues: CASSLDALGYEQYF.

The genes are TRBV15 and TRBJ2-1; no firm D call. Germline V gene data show CDR1 as LNHNV and CDR2 as YYDKDF (reference sequence). This CDR3 has 13 amino acids. The V and J ends lost 2 bases and 10 bases respectively, with 12 bases between them. In nucleotides, the CDR3 is TGTGCCACCAGCAGACCAACCACTTCCGAGCAGTTCTTC. It codes for CATSRPTTSEQFF.

The rearrangement links TRBV10-3 to TRBJ2-3, with 8 bases aligning to TRBD2. Germline loops: CDR1 ENHRY, CDR2 SYGVKD. This CDR3 has 15 residues. Losses at the gene ends were 6 bases for V and 1 base for J; bases not matched to a gene: 6. In DNA form, the CDR3 reads TGTGCCATCAGCGAGCGGGGGTCTGGCACAGATACGCAGTATTTT. Residues: CAISERGSGTDTQYF.

V gene TRBV2 combines with J gene TRBJ1-2, with 10 positions matching TRBD1. CDR1 and CDR2 from the germline V gene are SNHLY and FYNNEI. This CDR3 has 15 amino acids. Trimming at V came to 6 bases and at J to 5 bases, leaving 9 bases not matched to a gene. The CDR3 region has the DNA TGTGCCAGCAGCCCCGAGACAGGGGGCTTTTATGGCTACACCTTC. Translated: CASSPETGGFYGYTF.

V is TRBV4-1 and J is TRBJ1-5; 9 bases line up with TRBD1. V lost 0 bases to trimming and J lost 4 bases; unmatched junction nucleotides: 4. There are 16 residues in the CDR3. The germline CDR1 and CDR2 sequences are MGHRA and YSYEKL. CDR3 sequence: CASSQDDRGGNQPQHF. As DNA, the CDR3 is TGCGCCAGCAGCCAAGATGACAGGGGGGGGAATCAGCCCCAGCATTTT.

The V call is TRBV4-1, the J call TRBJ1-2, with D possibly matching TRBD1 (5 bases). Trimming took 1 base from V and 0 from J, leaving 15 bases between them. The CDR3 is 17 amino acids. The germline CDR1 and CDR2 sequences are MGHRA and YSYEKL. This CDR3 reads CASSQGAGVLANYGYTF. The CDR3 nucleotides read TGCGCCAGCAGCCAAGGGGCGGGGGTCCTAGCTAACTATGGCTACACCTTC.

This clone was seen more than once but under ten times. CDR3 bases: TGTGCCAGCAGCCGCTCGGCAGGAAATGTGGGTGGCTACACCTTC. It encodes CASSRSAGNVGGYTF. The chain links TRBV11-2 to TRBJ1-2; no clear D gene. Germline CDR1 reads SGHAT; CDR2 reads FQNNGV. V shed 5 bases and J shed 7 bases, with 20 bases lying between them. The CDR3 runs to 15 residues.

The chain employs TRBV7-9 and TRBJ1-2, with TRBD1 matching 10 bases. This CDR3 is built from 15 residues. V was pared by 2 bases and J by 3 bases, with 3 bases of the junction left unmatched. Germline loops: CDR1 SEHNR, CDR2 FQNEAQ (reference sequence). Written as DNA, the CDR3 is TGTGCCAGCAGCTTAACGACAGGGGGCTACTATGGCTACACCTTC. This codes for CASSLTTGGYYGYTF.